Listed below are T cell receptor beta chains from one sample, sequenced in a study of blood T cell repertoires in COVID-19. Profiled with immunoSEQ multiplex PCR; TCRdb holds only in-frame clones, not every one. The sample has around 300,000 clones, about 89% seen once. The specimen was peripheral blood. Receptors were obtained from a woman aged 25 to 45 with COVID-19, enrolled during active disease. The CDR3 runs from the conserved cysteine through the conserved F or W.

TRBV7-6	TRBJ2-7	CASSPAGQGAYEQYF
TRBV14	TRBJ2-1	CASSLLTSPPYNEQFF
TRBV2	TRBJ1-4	CASKVRGLTNEKLFF
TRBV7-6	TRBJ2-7	CASSPYPTAAYEQYF
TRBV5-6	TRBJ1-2	CASSLGAGGHYGYTF
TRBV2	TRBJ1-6	CAHRGNRDSPLHF
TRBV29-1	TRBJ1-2	CSVEETGTGGYTF
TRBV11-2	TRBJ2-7	CASSLASGSPYEQYF
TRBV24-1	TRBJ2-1	CATSDSITSGRRNEQFF
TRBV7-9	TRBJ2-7	CASSPARGQGNYEQYF
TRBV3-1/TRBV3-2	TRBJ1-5	CASSQDAAAQPQHF